This T cell receptor (beta chain) derives from a study of T cells in Graves' hyperthyroidism and ophthalmopathy. With respect to this clonotype: A read error may be the cause here, since a much bigger clone is one base away.

It was RNA transcripts that yielded the amplified TCR beta CDR3 regions. Carried out on the TCR CDR3, a first-round RT-PCR used the HTBI primer set. MiXCR, applied by TCRdb to the multiplex PCR reads, yields one record per CDR3 protein. This table has approximately 250,000 distinct CDR3 sequences, more than 20% appearing once. Ophthalmopathy cases met thresholds of Clinical Activity Score at least 3, NOSPECS grade at least 4 and duration under 3 months. Patients showing uncontrolled infection, other autoimmune disease, pregnancy or lactation were ineligible. The CDR3 is 15 amino acids. The V segment lost 4 bases and the J segment 2 bases; nucleotides outside the gene matches: 3. CDR1 is LNHDA and CDR2 is SQIVND in the germline V gene (reference sequence).

This receptor was taken from a woman in her thirties or forties with Graves' ophthalmopathy. This chain uses TRBV19 with TRBJ1-5; TRBD1 agrees at 9 bases. Sequencing was performed on blood. CDR3 residues: CASSTTGGGNQPQHF. The CDR3, as DNA: TGTGCCAGTAGTACCACAGGGGGCGGCAATCAGCCCCAGCATTTT. Full variable domain (rest looked up from reference TRBV19 and TRBJ1-5): DGGITQSPKYLFRKEGQNVTLSCEQNLNHDAMYWYRQDPGQGLRLIYYSQIVNDFQKGDIAEGYSVSREKKESFPLTVTSAQKNPTAFYLCASSTTGGGNQPQHFGDGTRLSIL.